The T cell receptor (beta chain) under discussion was sequenced for a study of blood T cells in healthy people across ages. There are 17 residues in the CDR3. Germline V gene data show CDR1 as SGHRS and CDR2 as YFSETQ. Trimming took 5 bases from V and 2 from J; bases not matched to a gene: 12. Primed by a sample-barcoded 5' primer and a J-beta primer mix, a second PCR proceeded for 7 to 11 cycles. A single record per CDR3 protein comes from TCRdb applying MiXCR to the 5' RACE reads. Counted here are approximately 780,000 distinct CDR3 sequences, around 24% occurring once; the ten biggest clones make up 3%. These records were also assigned to another study, of T cells of mothers and their children. That work contributes: Each 15 ul cDNA reaction used roughly 1.4 ug RNA; all RNA was used. The data showed no persistent microchimeric T cell clones.

Sequencing input: blood. This chain connects TRBV5-1 to TRBJ1-4; 7 bases are a match to TRBD1. The sequence derives from a boy aged 10-17 years in good health. The CDR3, as DNA: TGCGCCAGCAGTCGACTGGGCGCAGGGGGGACTAATGAAAAACTGTTTTTT. Its protein product is CASSRLGAGGTNEKLFF.